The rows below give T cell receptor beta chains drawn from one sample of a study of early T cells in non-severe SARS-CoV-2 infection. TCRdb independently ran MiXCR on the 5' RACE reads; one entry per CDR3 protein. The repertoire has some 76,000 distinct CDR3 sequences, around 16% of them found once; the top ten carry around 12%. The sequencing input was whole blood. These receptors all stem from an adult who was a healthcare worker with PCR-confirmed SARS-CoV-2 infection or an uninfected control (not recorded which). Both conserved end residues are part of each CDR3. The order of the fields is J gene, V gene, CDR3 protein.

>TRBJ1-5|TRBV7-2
CASSFFDSNQPQHF
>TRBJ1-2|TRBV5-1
CASSASGGYGYTF
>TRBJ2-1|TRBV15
CATTKPGLSYNEQFF
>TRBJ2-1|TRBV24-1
CATSDPAGGAYNEQFF
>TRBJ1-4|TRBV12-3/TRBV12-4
CASSPAAGAGEKLFF
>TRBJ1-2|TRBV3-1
CASRRRVDGYGYTF
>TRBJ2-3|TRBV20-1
CSAFSGWADTQYF
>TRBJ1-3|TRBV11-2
CASSSGNTIYF
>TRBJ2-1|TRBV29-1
CSVEGTESSYNEQFF
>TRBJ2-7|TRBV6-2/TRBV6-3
CASKPGPTYEQYF
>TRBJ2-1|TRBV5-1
CASSLEAKGNEQFF
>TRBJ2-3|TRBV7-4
CASNRAFGDTQYF
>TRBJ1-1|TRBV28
CASRDGWTEAFF
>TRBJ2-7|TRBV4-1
CASSQVANSYEQYF
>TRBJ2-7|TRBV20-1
CSAAEPGQGIYEQYF
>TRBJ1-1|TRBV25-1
CASGWDRGRGTEAFF
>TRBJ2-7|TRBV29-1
CSACQTGIGDEQYF
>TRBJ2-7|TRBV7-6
CASSLESGRHYEQYF
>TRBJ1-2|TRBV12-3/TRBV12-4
CASSMDSLYGYTF
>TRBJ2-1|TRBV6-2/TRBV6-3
CASSYQTGGSYNEQFF
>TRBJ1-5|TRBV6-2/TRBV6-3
CASSLRGPQHF
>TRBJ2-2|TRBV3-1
CASSRAGLNTGELFF
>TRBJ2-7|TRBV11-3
CASSLKGAEQYF